The rows below give T cell receptor beta chains drawn from one sample of a study of CD4 and CD8 cells across lung adenocarcinoma regions. TCRdb reanalysed the PCR reads using MiXCR and keeps one entry per CDR3 protein. This table holds 4,500 to 6,500 distinct CDR3 sequences, 62% found once. Sequenced: CD4+ T cells from the center of a lung tumor. These receptors were taken from a female donor with lung adenocarcinoma. The CD4 and CD8 labels of this study may be unreliable. Each CDR3 is given with its conserved first and last residue. The order of the fields is CDR3 protein, CDR3 DNA, D gene, clone size, V gene, CDR3 length, J gene. A D gene is named only where the DNA matches it firmly. Not every row has a clone size; where given, it reads once, few, many or a size class.

CDR3 protein: CASFLAGGYNEQFF
CDR3 DNA: TGTGCCAGTTTTCTAGCGGGAGGGTACAATGAGCAGTTCTTC
D gene: TRBD2
clone size: few
V gene: TRBV6-1
CDR3 length: 14
J gene: TRBJ2-1

CDR3 protein: CASSELAGAEQYF
CDR3 DNA: TGTGCCAGCAGTGAACTAGCGGGAGCCGAGCAGTACTTC
D gene: TRBD2
clone size: few
V gene: TRBV6-1
CDR3 length: 13
J gene: TRBJ2-7

CDR3 protein: CASSGLRAKDTQYF
CDR3 DNA: TGTGCCAGCAGTGGACTACGAGCGAAAGATACGCAGTACTTC
D gene: .
clone size: .
V gene: TRBV6-1
CDR3 length: 14
J gene: TRBJ2-5

CDR3 protein: CASRARRGGSPETQYF
CDR3 DNA: TGTGCCAGCAGGGCCCGACGGGGCGGAAGCCCAGAGACGCAGTATTTC
D gene: .
clone size: once
V gene: TRBV7-2
CDR3 length: 16
J gene: TRBJ2-3

CDR3 protein: CASSFSSGTYNEQFF
CDR3 DNA: TGTGCCAGCAGTTTCTCTAGCGGGACATACAATGAGCAGTTCTTC
D gene: TRBD2
clone size: .
V gene: TRBV12-3/TRBV12-4
CDR3 length: 15
J gene: TRBJ2-1

CDR3 protein: CASRDQGQGLHEQYF
CDR3 DNA: TGTGCCAGCAGAGACCAAGGACAGGGTTTGCACGAGCAGTACTTC
D gene: TRBD1
clone size: .
V gene: TRBV6-1
CDR3 length: 15
J gene: TRBJ2-7

CDR3 protein: CASSYDTSGKNEQFF
CDR3 DNA: TGTGCCAGCAGTTACGATACTAGCGGGAAGAATGAGCAGTTCTTC
D gene: TRBD2
clone size: .
V gene: TRBV6-5
CDR3 length: 15
J gene: TRBJ2-1

CDR3 protein: CASIKKGGGSPNEQFF
CDR3 DNA: TGTGCCAGCATTAAAAAGGGGGGAGGCTCGCCCAATGAGCAGTTCTTC
D gene: .
clone size: .
V gene: TRBV6-5
CDR3 length: 16
J gene: TRBJ2-1

CDR3 protein: CASSEWTSLYGELFF
CDR3 DNA: TGTGCCAGCAGTGAATGGACAAGCCTCTACGGGGAGCTGTTCTTC
D gene: .
clone size: once
V gene: TRBV6-1
CDR3 length: 15
J gene: TRBJ2-1

CDR3 protein: CPSSAWGRGAKDIQYF
CDR3 DNA: .
D gene: .
clone size: .
V gene: TRBV7-2
CDR3 length: 16
J gene: TRBJ2-3

CDR3 protein: CASSKLAGDEQFF
CDR3 DNA: TGCGCCAGCAGTAAACTAGCGGGAGATGAGCAGTTCTTC
D gene: TRBD2
clone size: .
V gene: TRBV10-1
CDR3 length: 13
J gene: TRBJ2-1

CDR3 protein: CASSPTGTSGSGNIQYF
CDR3 DNA: TGCGCCAGCAGCCCTACCGGGACTAGCGGGAGTGGGAACATTCAGTACTTC
D gene: TRBD2
clone size: .
V gene: TRBV4-1
CDR3 length: 17
J gene: TRBJ2-4

CDR3 protein: CASSLYKDANYGYTF
CDR3 DNA: TGTGCCAGCAGTTTGTACAAGGATGCGAACTATGGCTACACCTTC
D gene: .
clone size: .
V gene: TRBV12-3/TRBV12-4
CDR3 length: 15
J gene: TRBJ1-2

CDR3 protein: CASTQDSGLSF
CDR3 DNA: TGTGCCAGCACCCAGGACTCGGGTCTTTCCTTC
D gene: .
clone size: .
V gene: TRBV6-1
CDR3 length: 11
J gene: TRBJ2-5

CDR3 protein: CASSPRLIGGSGANVLTF
CDR3 DNA: TGTGCCAGCAGCCCAAGGCTGATCGGGGGATCTGGGGCCAACGTCCTGACTTTC
D gene: .
clone size: .
V gene: TRBV6-1
CDR3 length: 18
J gene: TRBJ2-6

CDR3 protein: CAWSGQGEAGELFF
CDR3 DNA: TGTGCCTGGAGCGGACAGGGGGAGGCCGGGGAGCTGTTTTTT
D gene: TRBD1
clone size: .
V gene: TRBV30
CDR3 length: 14
J gene: TRBJ2-2

CDR3 protein: CASSFGQAHTEAFF
CDR3 DNA: TGTGCCAGCAGTTTTGGACAGGCCCACACTGAAGCTTTCTTT
D gene: TRBD1
clone size: large
V gene: TRBV6-5
CDR3 length: 14
J gene: TRBJ1-1

CDR3 protein: CASRRGFNAGELFF
CDR3 DNA: TGTGCCAGTAGGAGGGGGTTCAACGCCGGGGAGCTGTTTTTT
D gene: .
clone size: .
V gene: TRBV27
CDR3 length: 14
J gene: TRBJ2-2

CDR3 protein: CASSWGLAGIYNEQFF
CDR3 DNA: TGTGCCAGCAGCTGGGGACTAGCGGGGATCTACAATGAGCAGTTCTTC
D gene: TRBD2
clone size: .
V gene: TRBV7-8
CDR3 length: 16
J gene: TRBJ2-1

CDR3 protein: CASILQGSGTPYNEQFF
CDR3 DNA: TGTGCCAGCATCCTTCAGGGTAGCGGTACCCCCTACAATGAGCAGTTCTTC
D gene: .
clone size: .
V gene: TRBV6-1
CDR3 length: 17
J gene: TRBJ2-1

CDR3 protein: CASSRDSYEQYF
CDR3 DNA: TGTGCCAGCAGCCGGGACAGCTACGAGCAGTACTTC
D gene: TRBD1
clone size: .
V gene: TRBV6-1
CDR3 length: 12
J gene: TRBJ2-7

CDR3 protein: CASSVISGTGGGTQYF
CDR3 DNA: TGTGCCAGCAGTGTTATTTCGGGGACAGGGGGGGGGACCCAGTACTTC
D gene: TRBD1
clone size: .
V gene: TRBV6-1
CDR3 length: 16
J gene: TRBJ2-5

CDR3 protein: CSARDISGVTYEQYF
CDR3 DNA: TGCAGTGCTAGAGATATCAGCGGGGTGACCTACGAGCAGTACTTC
D gene: TRBD2
clone size: .
V gene: TRBV20-1
CDR3 length: 15
J gene: TRBJ2-7

CDR3 protein: CASSLGFSPSVSGLNEQFF
CDR3 DNA: TGTGCCAGCAGCTTAGGGTTTAGCCCCAGCGTTAGCGGGTTGAATGAGCAGTTCTTC
D gene: TRBD2
clone size: .
V gene: TRBV11-1
CDR3 length: 19
J gene: TRBJ2-1

CDR3 protein: CASSLDPSSSYEQYF
CDR3 DNA: TGTGCCAGCAGCTTAGATCCGAGCAGCTCCTACGAGCAGTACTTC
D gene: .
clone size: few
V gene: TRBV7-2
CDR3 length: 15
J gene: TRBJ2-7

CDR3 protein: CASRSTTSGTFWQYF
CDR3 DNA: TGTGCCAGCAGGAGCACTACTAGCGGGACATTCTGGCAGTACTTC
D gene: TRBD2
clone size: large
V gene: TRBV6-1
CDR3 length: 15
J gene: TRBJ2-7

CDR3 protein: CAIRRGQLYNEQFF
CDR3 DNA: TGTGCCATCAGGAGGGGCCAGCTCTACAATGAGCAGTTCTTC
D gene: .
clone size: few
V gene: TRBV10-3
CDR3 length: 14
J gene: TRBJ2-1

CDR3 protein: CASSSAFALVNEQYF
CDR3 DNA: TGTGCCAGCAGTTCCGCTTTTGCCCTCGTGAACGAGCAGTACTTC
D gene: .
clone size: .
V gene: TRBV6-5
CDR3 length: 15
J gene: TRBJ2-7

CDR3 protein: CASSRSGWARTDEQFF
CDR3 DNA: TGTGCCAGCAGTCGATCGGGGTGGGCCAGAACTGATGAGCAGTTTTTC
D gene: .
clone size: .
V gene: TRBV7-2
CDR3 length: 16
J gene: TRBJ2-1

CDR3 protein: CASSGWDRVSSDEQFF
CDR3 DNA: TGTGCCAGCAGTGGTTGGGACAGGGTTTCCTCAGATGAGCAGTTCTTC
D gene: TRBD1
clone size: .
V gene: TRBV6-1
CDR3 length: 16
J gene: TRBJ2-1

CDR3 protein: CASSELARVKGTDTQYF
CDR3 DNA: TGTGCCAGCAGTGAGTTGGCGAGGGTAAAGGGCACAGATACGCAGTATTTT
D gene: .
clone size: .
V gene: TRBV6-1
CDR3 length: 17
J gene: TRBJ2-3

CDR3 protein: CASSASRGANTDTQYF
CDR3 DNA: TGTGCCAGCAGCGCATCCCGGGGGGCGAACACAGATACGCAGTATTTT
D gene: .
clone size: medium-sized
V gene: TRBV6-1
CDR3 length: 16
J gene: TRBJ2-3

CDR3 protein: CASSPGTSGRGPTRYNEQFF
CDR3 DNA: TGTGCCAGCAGTCCTGGGACTAGCGGGAGAGGACCAACACGATACAATGAGCAGTTCTTC
D gene: TRBD2
clone size: .
V gene: TRBV6-1
CDR3 length: 20
J gene: TRBJ2-1

CDR3 protein: CASSLGLAGVLTQYF
CDR3 DNA: TGTGCCAGCAGCCTGGGACTAGCGGGAGTATTGACCCAGTACTTC
D gene: TRBD2
clone size: .
V gene: TRBV7-8
CDR3 length: 15
J gene: TRBJ2-5

CDR3 protein: CASSLGREGLFF
CDR3 DNA: TGTGCCAGCAGTTTAGGGCGGGAGGGCCTCTTCTTC
D gene: TRBD2
clone size: few
V gene: TRBV12-3/TRBV12-4
CDR3 length: 12
J gene: TRBJ2-1